The rows below give T cell receptor beta chains drawn from one sample of a study of OX40 agonist ivuxolimab in advanced cancers. Profiling relied on immunoSEQ multiplex PCR, and the TCRdb table lists in-frame clones only, not all of them. The sample has under 45,000 clones; about 81% are singletons. The specimen comprised CD4+ or CD8+ T cells sorted from blood, sampled in a trial of the OX40 agonist ivuxolimab. These receptors were obtained from an adult with an advanced solid tumor such as melanoma, head and neck, liver or kidney cancer. Each CDR3 is given with its conserved first and last residue. The D gene is left open where the match is weak. For some rows the clone size is stated as once, few or many, or as a class when expanded; others skip it.

>TRBD2|few|TRBV2|TRBJ2-1
CASRGTSGNEQFF
TGTGCCAGCAGAGGGACTAGCGGCAATGAGCAGTTCTTC
>TRBD1|NA|TRBV25-1|TRBJ1-2
CASSRSGTGSGYTF
TGTGCCAGCAGTCGATCCGGGACAGGCTCTGGCTACACCTTC
>NA|NA|TRBV19|TRBJ2-7
CASSIVGISYEQYF
TGTGCCAGTAGTATAGTGGGGATTTCCTACGAGCAGTACTTC
>NA|NA|TRBV2|TRBJ1-2
CASSSLQGRGYGYTF
TGTGCCAGCAGTTCCCTTCAGGGCCGAGGCTATGGCTACACCTTC
>NA|NA|TRBV11-2|TRBJ2-1
CASSQAEAWWDYNEQFF
TGTGCCAGCAGCCAGGCGGAGGCGTGGTGGGACTACAATGAGCAGTTCTTC
>TRBD2|few|TRBV7-3|TRBJ2-1
CASSLTSGPYNEQFF
TGTGCCAGCAGCTTAACTAGCGGGCCTTACAATGAGCAGTTCTTC
>TRBD1|NA|TRBV19|TRBJ2-7
CASSMGRGLLYEQYF
TGTGCCAGTAGTATGGGAAGGGGGCTTCTCTACGAGCAGTACTTC
>NA|NA|TRBV15|TRBJ2-2
CATSRDRSGAGTGELFF
TGTGCCACCAGCAGAGATCGATCGGGAGCCGGAACCGGGGAGCTGTTTTTT
>NA|NA|TRBV7-8|TRBJ1-1
CASSLAYPNTEAFF
TGTGCCAGCAGCTTAGCGTATCCGAACACTGAAGCTTTCTTT
>NA|once|TRBV7-3|TRBJ2-3
CASSPQARNTQYF
TGTGCCAGCAGCCCACAGGCGCGGAATACGCAGTATTTT
>NA|once|TRBV25-1|TRBJ2-5
CASSSSEVWQETQYF
TGTGCCAGCTCCTCTTCGGAGGTTTGGCAAGAGACCCAGTACTTC
>NA|NA|TRBV11-3|TRBJ2-5
CASSFGGPETQYF
TGTGCCAGCAGCTTTGGGGGGCCTGAGACCCAGTACTTC
>NA|NA|TRBV4-3|TRBJ1-1
CASSQDRYRNTEAFF
TGCGCCAGCAGCCAAGATAGGTACAGGAACACTGAAGCTTTCTTT
>TRBD2|few|TRBV27|TRBJ2-3
CASTISGGDTQYF
TGTGCCAGCACCATTAGCGGGGGAGATACGCAGTATTTT
>TRBD1|NA|TRBV18|TRBJ2-4
CASSLDRGNIQYF
TGTGCCAGCTCCCTGGACAGGGGCAACATTCAGTACTTC
>NA|NA|TRBV11-3|TRBJ1-3
CASSFSSGNTIYF
TGTGCCAGCAGCTTCAGCTCTGGAAACACCATATATTTT
>TRBD1|NA|TRBV6-5|TRBJ2-2
CASTPTGGGGELFF
TGTGCCAGCACCCCGACAGGGGGCGGCGGGGAGCTGTTTTTT
>NA|NA|TRBV25-1|TRBJ1-1
CASSADTGRGTEAFF
TGTGCCAGCAGTGCCGACACAGGGAGGGGAACTGAAGCTTTCTTT
>NA|NA|TRBV5-1|TRBJ2-4
CASSLGGPLAKNIQYF
TGCGCCAGCAGCTTGGGCGGACCCCTAGCCAAAAACATTCAGTACTTC
>TRBD1|NA|TRBV20-1|TRBJ1-1
CSALQGAEAFF
TGCAGTGCTTTACAGGGGGCTGAAGCTTTCTTT
>TRBD1|NA|TRBV6-1|TRBJ2-1
CASSEQGAVRNEQFF
TGTGCCAGCAGTGAACAGGGGGCAGTACGCAATGAGCAGTTCTTC
>TRBD1|NA|TRBV11-2|TRBJ1-4
CASSPSTGGGEKLFF
TGTGCCAGCAGCCCATCGACAGGGGGCGGTGAAAAACTGTTTTTT
>NA|few|TRBV10-2|TRBJ2-5
CASRHPQGRGQETQYF
TGCGCCAGCAGACACCCCCAGGGAAGGGGACAAGAGACCCAGTACTTC
>TRBD2|few|TRBV5-1|TRBJ2-2
CASRKVAGANTGELFF
TGCGCCAGCAGGAAGGTGGCGGGAGCGAACACCGGGGAGCTGTTTTTT
>NA|NA|TRBV25-1|TRBJ2-3
CASSGRIVGTDTQYF
TGTGCCAGCAGTGGGCGTATCGTGGGCACAGATACGCAGTATTTT
>NA|NA|TRBV5-1|TRBJ1-1
CASSLDANTEAFF
TGCGCCAGCAGCCTGGACGCGAACACTGAAGCTTTCTTT
>NA|once|TRBV12-5|TRBJ2-5
CASGFPGTQYF
TGTGCTAGTGGTTTCCCTGGGACCCAGTACTTC
>TRBD2|NA|TRBV19|TRBJ2-3
CASSPLGTRITDTQYF
TGTGCCAGTAGTCCCCTGGGGACTAGAATCACAGATACGCAGTATTTT
>TRBD2|NA|TRBV6-6|TRBJ2-7
CASSYAGGSYEQYF
TGTGCCAGCAGTTATGCGGGAGGGTCCTACGAGCAGTACTTC
>NA|NA|TRBV30|TRBJ1-4
CAWSPLSGANEKLFF
TGTGCCTGGAGCCCCCTGTCCGGGGCTAATGAAAAACTGTTTTTT
>NA|NA|TRBV7-9|TRBJ1-6
CASSWDMNSPLHF
TGTGCCAGCAGCTGGGACATGAATTCACCCCTCCACTTT
>NA|few|TRBV10-3|TRBJ1-1
CALRAGRDTEAFF
TGTGCCCTCCGGGCAGGGCGTGACACTGAAGCTTTCTTT
>NA|NA|TRBV5-1|TRBJ1-4
CASSVQSRQYNEKLFF
TGCGCCAGCAGCGTGCAGTCTAGACAGTATAATGAAAAACTGTTTTTT
>NA|once|TRBV9|TRBJ2-2
CASSVVTTGGELFF
TGTGCCAGCAGCGTAGTTACTACGGGCGGGGAGCTGTTTTTT
>NA|NA|TRBV21-1|TRBJ1-5
CASSKDQGHQPQHF
TGTGCCAGCAGCAAAGATCAGGGACATCAGCCCCAGCATTTT
>NA|NA|TRBV5-6|TRBJ1-4
CASSLVGFNEKLFF
TGTGCCAGCAGCTTGGTGGGTTTTAATGAAAAACTGTTTTTT
>NA|NA|TRBV19|TRBJ2-2
CASSIRAGELFF
TGTGCCAGTAGTATAAGAGCCGGGGAGCTGTTTTTT
>NA|NA|TRBV27|TRBJ1-1
CASSLSPGRDPEAFF
TGTGCCAGCAGTTTATCTCCAGGGAGGGACCCTGAAGCTTTCTTT
>TRBD2|NA|TRBV9|TRBJ2-3
CASSPRTSPTDTQYF
TGTGCCAGCAGCCCCCGGACTAGCCCCACAGATACGCAGTATTTT
>TRBD1|few|TRBV9|TRBJ1-1
CASSLSRGGQGAFF
TGTGCCAGCAGCCTCTCAAGAGGGGGCCAGGGGGCTTTCTTT
>NA|NA|TRBV5-1|TRBJ1-4
CASSLGRPNEKLFF
TGCGCCAGCAGCTTGGGGAGGCCAAATGAAAAACTGTTTTTT
>NA|once|TRBV5-4|TRBJ1-6
CASSSDSAGDSPLHF
TGTGCCAGCAGCTCCGACTCCGCTGGCGATTCACCCCTCCACTTT
>TRBD1|NA|TRBV2|TRBJ1-1
CASSPRQGLGAEAFF
TGTGCCAGCAGTCCCCGACAGGGTTTGGGAGCTGAAGCTTTCTTT
>TRBD2|NA|TRBV5-1|TRBJ2-5
CASSRSDSGRAWETQYF
TGCGCCAGCAGCCGATCGGATAGCGGGAGGGCGTGGGAGACCCAGTACTTC
>NA|NA|TRBV7-9|TRBJ1-2
CASSLRSDRNTF
TGTGCCAGCAGCTTAAGGTCAGATCGGAATACCTTC
>NA|NA|TRBV6-5|TRBJ2-3
CASSYPLGGTQYF
TGTGCCAGCAGTTACCCCCTTGGCGGTACGCAGTATTTT
>NA|NA|TRBV2|TRBJ2-1
CASSPIFSASSYNEQFF
TGTGCCAGCAGTCCCATTTTTAGCGCCAGCTCCTACAATGAGCAGTTCTTC
>NA|NA|TRBV5-4|TRBJ1-1
CASSYVDMGAEAFF
TGTGCCAGCAGCTACGTTGACATGGGGGCTGAAGCTTTCTTT
>TRBD2|once|TRBV7-9|TRBJ2-2
CASSPGLAAGELFF
TGTGCCAGCAGCCCGGGACTAGCGGCCGGGGAGCTGTTTTTT
>TRBD1|NA|TRBV6-5|TRBJ1-5
CASSPQGDSNQPQHF
TGTGCCAGCAGTCCCCAGGGGGACTCCAATCAGCCCCAGCATTTT
>NA|once|TRBV4-1|TRBJ1-3
CASSLNRDPGNTIYF
TGCGCCAGCAGCCTTAACAGGGACCCTGGAAACACCATATATTTT
>NA|NA|TRBV18|TRBJ1-1
CASSPLQTNTEAFF
TGTGCCAGCTCACCACTGCAAACGAACACTGAAGCTTTCTTT
>NA|NA|TRBV5-4|TRBJ2-1
CASSLAGGFNEQFF
TGTGCCAGCAGCTTGGCCGGAGGGTTTAATGAGCAGTTCTTC
>TRBD1|few|TRBV30|TRBJ1-2
CAWSGDRSRGYTF
TGTGCCTGGAGTGGGGACAGATCGAGGGGCTACACCTTC